These 30 T cell receptor beta chains originate from one sample sequenced in a study of T cells after yellow fever vaccination. TCRdb passed the 5' RACE reads through MiXCR, listing each CDR3 protein once. The data show almost 600,000 distinct CDR3 sequences, roughly 14% seen once. The sequencing here drew on PBMCs, taken on the day of the yellow fever booster vaccination. These receptors were collected from a man aged 25-45 years who received the YFV17D yellow fever vaccine.

The chain couples TRBV12-3 or TRBV12-4 to TRBJ1-5, with D possibly being TRBD1 (5 bases). V was shortened by 5 bases and J by 0 bases, with 11 bases between the two germline ends. The CDR3 extends over 15 amino acids. The CDR3 DNA sequence: TGTGCCAGCAGTCCCGACAGATTTAGCAATCAGCCCCAGCATTTT. Translation: CASSPDRFSNQPQHF.

This chain connects TRBV7-3 to TRBJ2-5; 7 nucleotides agree with TRBD1. Germline V gene sequence: CDR1 SGHTA, CDR2 FQGTGA. V gave up 5 bases and J gave up 3 bases; unmatched junction bases: 3. The CDR3 has 13 residues. The DNA of the CDR3 is TGTGCCAGCAGCCTGACAGGGAAAGAGACCCAGTACTTC. It is translated as CASSLTGKETQYF. Together with reference TRBV7-3 and TRBJ2-5, the CDR3 gives the full variable domain: GAGVSQTPSNKVTEKGKYVELRCDPISGHTALYWYRQSLGQGPEFLIYFQGTGAADDSGLPNDRFFAVRPEGSVSTLKIQRTERGDSAVYLCASSLTGKETQYFGPGTRLLVL.

This clonotype showed up many times. V usage is TRBV24-1 and J usage is TRBJ2-2; D is perhaps TRBD2 (6 bases). V was cut by 10 bases and J by 2 bases, with 13 bases left in between. Per the germline V gene, CDR1 is KGHDR and CDR2 is SFDVKD. The CDR3 runs to 14 residues. This CDR3 reads CATRPGANTGELFF. The CDR3 DNA reads as TGTGCCACTCGCCCGGGAGCTAACACCGGGGAGCTGTTTTTT.

This sequence joins TRBV27 and TRBJ2-7; the match to TRBD2 covers 8 bases. Germline V gene sequence: CDR1 MNHEY, CDR2 SMNVEV (reference sequence). The V gene end was trimmed by 5 bases and the J gene end by 2 bases; junction bases not matched to a gene: 8. The CDR3 length is 15 residues. The CDR3 is CASSTIAGSTYEQYF. The CDR3 nucleotides are TGTGCCAGCAGTACCATAGCGGGGAGTACCTACGAGCAGTACTTC.

This clonotype was seen a few times. This chain connects TRBV7-9 to TRBJ1-3; D unclear. The germline V gene encodes CDR1 SEHNR and CDR2 FQNEAQ (reference sequence). The CDR3 consists of 15 residues. V was clipped by 7 bases and J by 1 base, with 14 bases between them. CDR3 in DNA: TGTGCCAGCATCCTTATGCTCGGATCTGGAAACACCATATATTTT. This sequence encodes CASILMLGSGNTIYF.

This clonotype was seen a handful of times. The chain has TRBV29-1 and TRBJ1-2; 8 nucleotides agree with TRBD1. The CDR3 is 13 residues long. Unmatched junction bases numbered 6, after V lost 4 bases and J lost 5 bases. Germline lookup yields CDR1 SQVTM and CDR2 ANQGSEA. The chain's CDR3 is CSVVSRQGYGYTF. The CDR3 coding sequence is TGCAGCGTTGTATCCCGACAGGGGTATGGCTACACCTTC.

This clonotype occurred a few times. The chain links TRBV4-1 to TRBJ2-1, with 8 nucleotides matching TRBD2. V lost 0 bases to trimming and J lost 10 bases; unmatched junction nucleotides: 11. The CDR3 loop spans 16 amino acids. Germline V gene sequence: CDR1 MGHRA, CDR2 YSYEKL. The CDR3 bases are TGCGCCAGCAGCCAAGAAACGGGACTAGTATTCTTGGAGCAGTTCTTC. Encoded protein: CASSQETGLVFLEQFF.

Of note for this clonotype: One end of the junction fails to match germline, which may point to a read error. The chain combines TRBV6-1 with TRBJ2-1; D uncertain. The CDR3 is 13 residues long. The germline V gene encodes CDR1 MNHNS and CDR2 SASEGT. CDR3 sequence reads: CASSPRGYNERFF. For the CDR3, the DNA is TGTGCCAGCAGCCCGCGTGGCTACAATGAGCGGTTCTTC.

This clonotype occurred a few times. V and J are TRBV5-1 and TRBJ2-7; D unresolved. From germline, CDR1 is SGHRS and CDR2 YFSETQ. The CDR3 runs 14 residues. Deletions cut 3 bases from V and 3 bases from J, with 13 bases between. Here the CDR3 DNA reads TGCGCCAGCAGCTCGTCCTCACCGTTCTACGAGCAGTACTTC. Protein product: CASSSSSPFYEQYF.

The chain links TRBV3-1 to TRBJ1-5; D unresolved. The CDR3 is 14 amino acids. Trimming shortened V by 0 bases and J by 10 bases, and 13 bases separated the two germline ends. CDR1 LGHDT and CDR2 YNNKEL come from the germline V gene (reference sequence). The CDR3, as DNA: TGTGCCAGCAGCCAAGACCACCTCGGCTTTCCCCAGCATTTT. It is translated as CASSQDHLGFPQHF. The full variable domain, its missing parts supplied by reference TRBV3-1 and TRBJ1-5, is DTAVSQTPKYLVTQMGNDKSIKCEQNLGHDTMYWYKQDSKKFLKIMFSYNNKELIINETVPNRFSPKSPDKAHLNLHINSLELGDSAVYFCASSQDHLGFPQHFGDGTRLSIL.

This clonotype was counted between two and nine times. The rearrangement links TRBV5-1 to TRBJ1-2; D call uncertain. CDR3 length equals 13 residues. CDR1 and CDR2 from the germline V gene are SGHRS and YFSETQ. V shed 0 bases and J shed 3 bases, with 6 bases lying between them. The CDR3 DNA reads as TGCGCCAGCAGCTTGGCATCCTACTATGGCTACACCTTC. This gives the protein CASSLASYYGYTF. Based on the CDR3 plus reference TRBV5-1 and TRBJ1-2, the full variable domain is KAGVTQTPRYLIKTRGQQVTLSCSPISGHRSVSWYQQTPGQGLQFLFEYFSETQRNKGNFPGRFSGRQFSNSRSEMNVSTLELGDSALYLCASSLASYYGYTFGSGTRLTVV.

V is TRBV7-2 and J is TRBJ1-4, with D unclear. The CDR3 contains 16 residues. The germline gives CDR1 SGHTA, CDR2 FQGNSA. V lost 3 bases to trimming and J lost 0 bases, with 11 bases between them. The CDR3 region is CASSFLIYATNEKLFF. In DNA, the CDR3 is TGTGCCAGCAGCTTTCTCATCTATGCAACTAATGAAAAACTGTTTTTT.

This clonotype was seen only a few times. The rearrangement links TRBV29-1 to TRBJ2-3, with D perhaps TRBD1 (5 bases). Trimming left V 7 bases short and J 0 bases short, with 11 bases between. The CDR3 totals 13 residues. Germline V gene lookup returns CDR1 SQVTM and CDR2 ANQGSEA. Here the CDR3 reads CSAVDISTDTQYF. The DNA of the CDR3 is TGCAGCGCCGTGGACATTAGCACAGATACGCAGTATTTT.

A few counts support this clonotype. The chain is built from TRBV5-5 and TRBJ1-1, with D perhaps TRBD1 (5 bases). The germline V gene has CDR1 SGHKS and CDR2 YYEKEE (reference sequence). V lost 3 bases to trimming and J lost 8 bases, with 20 bases between them. The length of the CDR3 is 15 residues. CDR3 amino acids: CASSSGRFSLLEAFF. The CDR3 nucleotides are TGTGCCAGCAGCTCGGGACGGTTCTCGTTACTCGAAGCTTTCTTT. The full variable domain, in which reference TRBV5-5 and TRBJ1-1 provide the parts outside the CDR3, is DAGVTQSPTHLIKTRGQQVTLRCSPISGHKSVSWYQQVLGQGPQFIFQYYEKEERGRGNFPDRFSARQFPNYSSELNVNALLLGDSALYLCASSSGRFSLLEAFFGQGTRLTVV.

This chain links TRBV3-1 with TRBJ2-5; possibly TRBD2 for D (7 bases). The CDR3 spans 17 residues. CDR1 and CDR2 (germline): LGHDT, YNNKEL (reference sequence). V lost 8 bases, J lost 3 bases, and 25 bases lay in between. CDR3 sequence (DNA): TGTGCCAGCTCCCCAGGGGCGGGAGTGACGGCGAAAGAGACCCAGTACTTC. This codes for CASSPGAGVTAKETQYF.

V gene TRBV20-1 combines with J gene TRBJ2-7; D call uncertain. Germline values: CDR1 DFQATT, CDR2 SNEGSKA (reference sequence). This CDR3 has 14 residues. Trimming took off 2 bases at V and 2 bases at J, with 13 bases between the two ends. CDR3 region: CSARPPPPTYEQYF. CDR3 bases: TGCAGTGCTAGACCCCCCCCCCCGACCTACGAGCAGTACTTC.

This clonotype showed up just a few times. The rearrangement joins TRBV24-1 to TRBJ2-5; D is tentatively TRBD1 or TRBD2 (6 bases each). The germline V gene has CDR1 KGHDR and CDR2 SFDVKD. This CDR3 spans 16 amino acids. The V gene lost 2 bases and the J gene lost 4 bases, with 16 bases spanning the gap. The CDR3 sequence is CATSDSGAGSGETQYF. DNA for the CDR3: TGTGCCACCAGTGATTCGGGGGCGGGGTCAGGAGAGACCCAGTACTTC.

This clonotype was seen only a few times. The rearrangement joins TRBV28 to TRBJ2-7, with D perhaps matching TRBD1 or TRBD2 (5 bases each). V lost 5 bases, J lost 3 bases, and 38 bases lay in between. The CDR3 covers 22 residues. CDR1 is MDHEN, CDR2 SYDVKM, per germline. The CDR3 DNA sequence: TGTGCCAGCAGTACCTATAGGGACCTCCTGGCGCACAAGGGTGAGCCCATCTACGAGCAGTACTTC. Translating gives CASSTYRDLLAHKGEPIYEQYF.

This clonotype was seen a few times. The chain recombines TRBV2 with TRBJ1-6, with a weak D call TRBD1 (6 bases). Germline V gene sequence: CDR1 SNHLY, CDR2 FYNNEI. The CDR3 covers 14 residues. V lost 7 bases, J lost 7 bases, and 14 bases lay in between. The CDR3 protein is CASTRQVRNSPLHF. The CDR3 DNA reads TGTGCCAGCACTCGACAGGTCAGGAATTCACCCCTCCACTTT.

The rearrangement uses TRBV5-1 and TRBJ2-5, with D maybe TRBD2 (6 bases). The CDR3 spans 15 residues. V gave up 2 bases and J gave up 2 bases, with 13 bases separating them. CDR1 and CDR2 (germline): SGHRS, YFSETQ. The CDR3 spells CASSFSGETQETQYF. CDR3 nucleotides: TGCGCCAGCAGCTTTAGCGGAGAAACTCAAGAGACCCAGTACTTC.

This clonotype was counted only a few times. The chain carries TRBV18 and TRBJ2-3, with D unresolved. This CDR3 is 15 amino acids long. Germline loops: CDR1 KGHSH, CDR2 LQKENI. Trimming removed 0 bases at V and 2 bases at J, with 9 bases between. The CDR3 region is CASSPPSRATDTQYF. The DNA for the CDR3 is TGTGCCAGCTCACCACCGAGTAGGGCCACAGATACGCAGTATTTT.

This clonotype was found a few times. The rearrangement uses TRBV29-1 and TRBJ2-7, with 14 bases identical to TRBD2. CDR3 size: 13 residues. V was pared by 5 bases and J by 4 bases, with 1 base of the junction left unmatched. The germline V gene encodes CDR1 SQVTM and CDR2 ANQGSEA. The CDR3 bases are TGCAGCGTTAGGACTAGCGGGGGGTACGAGCAGTACTTC. Translation: CSVRTSGGYEQYF.

About this clonotype itself: The germline gene is not matched at one end of the junction; a read error may be the cause. The chain joins TRBV15 to TRBJ2-5, with 11 bases lining up with TRBD2. Germline V gene data show CDR1 as LNHNV and CDR2 as YYDKDF (reference sequence). CDR3 length equals 17 residues. CDR3 DNA sequence: TGTGCCTCCAGCAGAGATAAAGGGACTAGCGGTGGGGAGACCCAGTACTTC. This encodes CASSRDKGTSGGETQYF.

The V call is TRBV7-2, the J call TRBJ2-6, with D unclear. From germline, CDR1 is SGHTA and CDR2 FQGNSA. This CDR3 contains 15 residues. The germline V and J ends were trimmed by 4 bases and 0 bases, with 7 bases remaining between them. The CDR3 DNA reads TGTGCCAGCAGCTCGCACCGCTCTGGGGCCAACGTCCTGACTTTC. This gives the protein CASSSHRSGANVLTF.

This clonotype was detected a few times. V gene TRBV20-1 combines with J gene TRBJ1-1; TRBD1 might be the D (5 bases). CDR3 size: 14 residues. From germline, CDR1 is DFQATT and CDR2 SNEGSKA (reference sequence). The V end was cut by 3 bases, the J end by 3 bases, with 14 bases between. CDR3 region: CSARGGSGDTEAFF. The CDR3, as DNA: TGCAGTGCTAGGGGGGGGTCCGGTGACACTGAAGCTTTCTTT.

The sample holds many counts of this clonotype. CDR3 coding DNA: TGTGCCAGTAGTAACCACTACGAGCAGTACTTC. Protein: CASSNHYEQYF. This chain links TRBV19 with TRBJ2-7; no reliable D call. The germline V gene has CDR1 LNHDA and CDR2 SQIVND (reference sequence). Trimming removed 4 bases at V and 3 bases at J, with 4 bases between. CDR3 length equals 11 residues.

The chain joins TRBV18 to TRBJ2-2; perhaps TRBD1 as D (5 bases). This CDR3 contains 15 residues. Germline V gene sequence: CDR1 KGHSH, CDR2 LQKENI. V was trimmed by 5 bases and J by 3 bases, leaving 13 bases between them. The CDR3 DNA follows: TGTGCCAGCTCATCGGCCAAGGGGTACACCGGGGAGCTGTTTTTT. Its protein product is CASSSAKGYTGELFF.

The rearrangement uses TRBV7-8 and TRBJ2-7, with 9 bases identical to TRBD1. Per germline, CDR1 SGHVS and CDR2 FQNEAQ. This CDR3 has 17 amino acids. With V trimmed by 0 bases and J by 1 base, 7 bases remained unmatched. CDR3 amino acids: CASSLAGWGTGSYEQYF. As DNA, the CDR3 is TGTGCCAGCAGCTTAGCTGGCTGGGGGACAGGGTCCTACGAGCAGTACTTC. The full variable domain, rest sourced from reference TRBV7-8 and TRBJ2-7, is GAGVSQSPRYKVAKRGQDVALRCDPISGHVSLFWYQQALGQGPEFLTYFQNEAQLDKSGLPSDRFFAERPEGSVSTLKIQRTQQEDSAVYLCASSLAGWGTGSYEQYFGPGTRLTVT.

In its sample, this clonotype was seen a few times. The rearrangement uses TRBV20-1 and TRBJ2-2; maybe TRBD2 (6 bases). The CDR3 runs to 14 residues. CDR1 is DFQATT, CDR2 SNEGSKA, per germline (reference sequence). The germline V and J ends were trimmed by 6 bases and 4 bases, with 15 bases remaining between them. The CDR3 sequence: CSARGGGATGELFF. CDR3 coding DNA: TGCAGTGCCCGTGGAGGCGGGGCCACCGGGGAGCTGTTTTTT.

This clonotype occurred a few times. V gene TRBV20-1 combines with J gene TRBJ2-1; the match to TRBD2 covers 15 bases. J gave up 9 bases and V 2 bases, and 14 bases lay outside the gene matches. CDR1 is DFQATT, CDR2 SNEGSKA, per germline (reference sequence). The CDR3 runs 18 residues. CDR3 DNA: TGCAGTGCTAGAATTAACCCCGGGACTAGCGGGAGGATTGGTGAGCAGTTCTTC. Translated, it gives CSARINPGTSGRIGEQFF.